The clone carrying this TCR beta chain was seen more than once but under ten times. Its antigen is undetermined. Together with a sample-barcoded 5' primer, a J-beta primer mix was included in a second PCR lasting about 7 to 12 cycles. From the 5' RACE reads, TCRdb called clonotypes with MiXCR, one entry per CDR3 protein. The sample holds 1,500,000 or so distinct CDR3 sequences, roughly 43% seen once. This CDR3 comprises 13 residues. Deletions cut 6 bases from V and 7 bases from J, with 10 bases between. CDR1 is SEHNR, CDR2 FQNEAQ, per germline (reference sequence). Every donor gave about 9 milliliters of peripheral blood. These data belong to a study of blood T cells in healthy people across ages. Study-wide results and limits: While age rose, TCR beta diversity per million T cells dropped in a roughly linear way.

V and J are TRBV7-9 and TRBJ1-6, with D perhaps TRBD1 (5 bases). The sequence was collected from a woman aged 18-29 years in good health. The sequenced sample consisted of blood. The CDR3 loop reads CASSRDGNSPLHF. The CDR3, as DNA: TGTGCCAGCAGTAGGGACGGGAATTCACCCCTCCACTTT.